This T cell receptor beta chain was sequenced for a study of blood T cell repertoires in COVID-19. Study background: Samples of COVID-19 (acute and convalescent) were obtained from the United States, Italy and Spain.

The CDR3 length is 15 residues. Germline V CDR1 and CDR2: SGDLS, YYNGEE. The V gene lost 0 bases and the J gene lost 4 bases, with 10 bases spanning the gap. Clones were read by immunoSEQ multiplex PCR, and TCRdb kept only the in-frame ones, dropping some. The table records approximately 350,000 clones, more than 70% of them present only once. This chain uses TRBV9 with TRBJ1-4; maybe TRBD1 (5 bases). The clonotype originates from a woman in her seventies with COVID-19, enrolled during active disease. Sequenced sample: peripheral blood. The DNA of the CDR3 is TGTGCCAGCAGCGTAGCGGGGGGTTTTAATGAAAAACTGTTTTTT. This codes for CASSVAGGFNEKLFF.